This T cell receptor beta chain was profiled in a study of T cell responses to AZD1222 COVID-19 vaccine. This table comes from immunoSEQ multiplex PCR, and its TCRdb copy is limited to in-frame clones, with some not included. The data show 190,000 or so clones, more than 85% seen once. This clonotype originated in an adult who received the AZD1222 COVID-19 vaccine. Specimen: peripheral blood, collected 28 days after the second AZD1222 dose.

CDR3 nucleotides: TGTGCCAGCAGACTCCTGCTGCGGGTGCAGGCGAATACCTACGAGCAGTACTTC. Residues: CASRLLLRVQANTYEQYF. The rearrangement joins TRBV4-2 to TRBJ2-7; possible D gene TRBD2, 5 bases. The CDR3 runs to 18 residues. Trimming pared 6 bases from V and 2 bases from J, leaving 26 bases between. Looked up from germline, CDR1 is LGHNA and CDR2 is YNFKEQ.